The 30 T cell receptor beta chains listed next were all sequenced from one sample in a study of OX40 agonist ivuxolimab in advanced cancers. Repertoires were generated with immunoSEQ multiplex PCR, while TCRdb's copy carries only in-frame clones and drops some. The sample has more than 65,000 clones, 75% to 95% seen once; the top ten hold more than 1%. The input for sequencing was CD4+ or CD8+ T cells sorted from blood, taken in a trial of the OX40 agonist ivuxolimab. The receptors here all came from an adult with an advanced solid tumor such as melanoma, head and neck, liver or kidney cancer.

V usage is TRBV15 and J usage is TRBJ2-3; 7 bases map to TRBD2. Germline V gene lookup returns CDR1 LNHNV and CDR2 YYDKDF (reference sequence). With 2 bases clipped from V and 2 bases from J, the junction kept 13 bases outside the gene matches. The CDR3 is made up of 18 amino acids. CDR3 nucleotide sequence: TGTGCCACCAGCAGACCACTCGGACTAGTACCAATCACAGATACGCAGTATTTT. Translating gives CATSRPLGLVPITDTQYF.

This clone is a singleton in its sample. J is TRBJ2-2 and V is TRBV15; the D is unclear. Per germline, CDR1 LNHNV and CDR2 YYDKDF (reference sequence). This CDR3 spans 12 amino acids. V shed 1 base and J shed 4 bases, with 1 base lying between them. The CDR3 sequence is CATSRVTGELFF. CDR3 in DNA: TGTGCCACCAGCAGAGTCACCGGGGAGCTGTTTTTT.

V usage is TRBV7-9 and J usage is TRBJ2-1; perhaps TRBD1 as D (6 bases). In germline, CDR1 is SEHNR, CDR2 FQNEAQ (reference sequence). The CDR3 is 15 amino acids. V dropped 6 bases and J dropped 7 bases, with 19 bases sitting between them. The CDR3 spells CASSLDSHHDNEQFF. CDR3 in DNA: TGTGCCAGCAGTTTGGACAGCCATCATGATAATGAGCAGTTCTTC.

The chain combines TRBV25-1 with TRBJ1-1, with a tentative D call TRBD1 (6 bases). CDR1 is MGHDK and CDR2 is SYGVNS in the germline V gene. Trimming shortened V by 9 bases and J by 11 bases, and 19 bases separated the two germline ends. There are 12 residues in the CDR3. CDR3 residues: CARHPPGGGAFF. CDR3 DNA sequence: TGTGCCAGACATCCCCCGGGAGGGGGGGCTTTCTTT.

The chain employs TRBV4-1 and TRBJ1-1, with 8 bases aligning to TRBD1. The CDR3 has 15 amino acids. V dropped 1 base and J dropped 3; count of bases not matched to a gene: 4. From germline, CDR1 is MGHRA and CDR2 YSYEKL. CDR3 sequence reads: CASSQADRVYTEAFF. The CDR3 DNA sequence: TGCGCCAGCAGCCAAGCGGACAGGGTTTACACTGAAGCTTTCTTT.

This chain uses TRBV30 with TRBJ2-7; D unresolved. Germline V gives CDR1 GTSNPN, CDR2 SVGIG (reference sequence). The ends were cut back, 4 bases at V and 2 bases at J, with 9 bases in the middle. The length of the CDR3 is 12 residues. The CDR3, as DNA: TGTGCCTGGATCGGAGACCCCTACGAGCAGTACTTC. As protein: CAWIGDPYEQYF.

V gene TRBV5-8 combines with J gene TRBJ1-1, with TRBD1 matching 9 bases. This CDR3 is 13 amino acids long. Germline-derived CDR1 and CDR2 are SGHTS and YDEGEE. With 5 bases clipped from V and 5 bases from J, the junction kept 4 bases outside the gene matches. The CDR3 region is CASRMTGGTEAFF. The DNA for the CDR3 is TGTGCCAGCAGAATGACAGGGGGTACTGAAGCTTTCTTT.

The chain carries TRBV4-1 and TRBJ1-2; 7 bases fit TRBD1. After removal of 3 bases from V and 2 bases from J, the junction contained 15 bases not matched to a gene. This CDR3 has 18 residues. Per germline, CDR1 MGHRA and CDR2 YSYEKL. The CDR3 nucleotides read TGCGCCAGCAGCCAGGCTATACAGGGGTGGTCGACCAACTATGGCTACACCTTC. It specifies CASSQAIQGWSTNYGYTF.

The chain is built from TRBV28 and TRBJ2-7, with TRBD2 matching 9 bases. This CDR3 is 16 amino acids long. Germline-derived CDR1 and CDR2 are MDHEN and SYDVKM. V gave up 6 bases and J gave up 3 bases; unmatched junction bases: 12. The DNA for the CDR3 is TGTGCCAGCAGCCCCCACGGCGGGGGGGAAGACTACGAGCAGTACTTC. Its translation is CASSPHGGGEDYEQYF.

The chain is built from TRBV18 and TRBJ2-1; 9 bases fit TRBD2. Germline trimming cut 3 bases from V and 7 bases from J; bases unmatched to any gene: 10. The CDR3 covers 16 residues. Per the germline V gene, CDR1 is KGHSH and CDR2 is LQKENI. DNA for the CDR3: TGTGCCAGCTCACCTATGGGACTAAGCGGGAGGAATGAGCAGTTCTTC. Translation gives CASSPMGLSGRNEQFF.

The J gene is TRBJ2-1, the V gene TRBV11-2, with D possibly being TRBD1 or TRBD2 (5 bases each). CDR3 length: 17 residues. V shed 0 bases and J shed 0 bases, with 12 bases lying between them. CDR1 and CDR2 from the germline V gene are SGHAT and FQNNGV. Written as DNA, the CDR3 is TGTGCCAGCAGCTTAGATTGGACCGGGACCTCCTACAATGAGCAGTTCTTC. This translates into CASSLDWTGTSYNEQFF.

The CDR3 region is CAPVGDRGLETQYF. In nucleotides, the CDR3 is TGTGCCCCAGTGGGGGACAGGGGGCTGGAGACCCAGTACTTC. The J gene is TRBJ2-5, the V gene TRBV7-9; 12 nucleotides agree with TRBD1. Germline V lookup: CDR1 SEHNR, CDR2 FQNEAQ (reference sequence). The J segment lost 5 bases and the V segment lost 11 bases, leaving 9 bases of the junction unmatched. The CDR3 totals 14 residues.

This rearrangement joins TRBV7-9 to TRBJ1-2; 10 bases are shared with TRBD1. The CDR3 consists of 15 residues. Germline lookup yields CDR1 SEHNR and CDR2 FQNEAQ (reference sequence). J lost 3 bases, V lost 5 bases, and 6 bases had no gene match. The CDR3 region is CASSTRDRGDYGYTF. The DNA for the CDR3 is TGTGCCAGCAGCACCCGGGACAGGGGAGACTATGGCTACACCTTC.

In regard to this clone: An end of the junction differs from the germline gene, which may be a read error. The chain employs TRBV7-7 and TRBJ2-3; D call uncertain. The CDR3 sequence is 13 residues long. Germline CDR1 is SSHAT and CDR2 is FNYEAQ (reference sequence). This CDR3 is CASSATPADTQYF. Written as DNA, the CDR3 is TGTGCTAGCAGCGCGACCCCGGCGGATACGCAGTATTTT.

This chain's CDR3 is CASSLGGGADEQYF. The CDR3 region has the DNA TGTGCCAGCAGCTTAGGTGGGGGCGCGGACGAGCAGTACTTC. This chain joins TRBV11-3 and TRBJ2-7; TRBD1 is a possible D gene (6 bases). This CDR3 is built from 14 residues. V was pared by 1 base and J by 5 bases, with 12 bases between. Germline lookup yields CDR1 SGHNT and CDR2 YENEEA.

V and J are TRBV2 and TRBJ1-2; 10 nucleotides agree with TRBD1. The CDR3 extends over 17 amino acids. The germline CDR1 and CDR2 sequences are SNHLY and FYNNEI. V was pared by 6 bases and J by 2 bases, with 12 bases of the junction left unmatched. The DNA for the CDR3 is TGTGCCAGCAGCGAACCCGCTAGACAGGGGGCGAACTATGGCTACACCTTC. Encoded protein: CASSEPARQGANYGYTF. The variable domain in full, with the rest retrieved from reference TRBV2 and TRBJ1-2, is EPEVTQTPSHQVTQMGQEVILRCVPISNHLYFYWYRQILGQKVEFLVSFYNNEISEKSEIFDDQFSVERPDGSNFTLKIRSTKLEDSAMYFCASSEPARQGANYGYTFGSGTRLTVV.

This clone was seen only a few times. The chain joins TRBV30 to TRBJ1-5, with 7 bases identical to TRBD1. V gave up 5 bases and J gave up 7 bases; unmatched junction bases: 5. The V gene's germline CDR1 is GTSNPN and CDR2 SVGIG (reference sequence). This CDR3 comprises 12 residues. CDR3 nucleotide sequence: TGTGCCTGGGCTGAGGGGGCCCAGCCCCAGCATTTT. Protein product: CAWAEGAQPQHF.

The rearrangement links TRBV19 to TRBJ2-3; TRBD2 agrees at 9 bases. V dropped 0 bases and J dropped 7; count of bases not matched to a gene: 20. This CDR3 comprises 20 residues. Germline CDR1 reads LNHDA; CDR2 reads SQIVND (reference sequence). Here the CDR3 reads CASSIDNRMLAGATSYTQYF. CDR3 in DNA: TGTGCCAGTAGTATAGATAACAGAATGTTAGCGGGAGCCACCTCGTATACGCAGTATTTT.

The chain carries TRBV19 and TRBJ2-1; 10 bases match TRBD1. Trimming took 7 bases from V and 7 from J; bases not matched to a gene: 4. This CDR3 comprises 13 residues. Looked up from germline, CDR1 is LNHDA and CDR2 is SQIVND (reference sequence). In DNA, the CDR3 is TGTGCCAGTACTCCGGACAGGGGGAATGAGCAGTTCTTC. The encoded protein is CASTPDRGNEQFF.

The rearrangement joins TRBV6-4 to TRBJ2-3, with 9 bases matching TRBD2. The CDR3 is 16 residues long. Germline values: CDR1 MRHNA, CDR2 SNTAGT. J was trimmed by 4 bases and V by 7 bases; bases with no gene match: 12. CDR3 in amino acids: CASNPPGLAGADTQYF. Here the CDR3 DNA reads TGTGCCAGCAATCCACCGGGACTAGCTGGGGCAGATACGCAGTATTTT.

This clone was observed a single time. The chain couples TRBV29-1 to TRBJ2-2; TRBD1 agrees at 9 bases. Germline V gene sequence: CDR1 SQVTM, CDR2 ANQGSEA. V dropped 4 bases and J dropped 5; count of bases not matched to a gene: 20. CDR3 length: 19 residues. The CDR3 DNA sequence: TGCAGCGTTGCAAAAAGGGACAGGGAAGGGACCATTGGGACCGGGGAGCTGTTTTTT. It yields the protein CSVAKRDREGTIGTGELFF.

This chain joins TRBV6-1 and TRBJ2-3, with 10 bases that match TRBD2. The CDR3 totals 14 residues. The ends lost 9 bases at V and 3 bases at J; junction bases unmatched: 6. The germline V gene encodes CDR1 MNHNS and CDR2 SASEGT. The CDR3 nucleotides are TGTGCCAGTTCTAGCGGGGGCCAGACAGATACGCAGTATTTT. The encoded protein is CASSSGGQTDTQYF.

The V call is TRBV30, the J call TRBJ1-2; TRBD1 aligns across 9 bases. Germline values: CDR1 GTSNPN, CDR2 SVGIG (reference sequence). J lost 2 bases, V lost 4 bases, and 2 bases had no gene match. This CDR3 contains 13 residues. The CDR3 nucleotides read TGTGCCTGGACGGGACAGGGCAACTATGGCTACACCTTC. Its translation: CAWTGQGNYGYTF.

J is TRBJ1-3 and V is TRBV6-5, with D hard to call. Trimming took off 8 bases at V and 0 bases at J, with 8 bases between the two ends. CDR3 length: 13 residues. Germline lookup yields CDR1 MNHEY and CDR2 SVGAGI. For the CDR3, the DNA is TGTGCCAGCTCGCAGAGCTCTGGAAACACCATATATTTT. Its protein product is CASSQSSGNTIYF.

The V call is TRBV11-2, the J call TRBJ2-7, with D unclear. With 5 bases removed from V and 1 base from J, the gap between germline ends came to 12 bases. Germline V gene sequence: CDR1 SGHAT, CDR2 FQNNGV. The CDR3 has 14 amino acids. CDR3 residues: CASSPRTVSYEQYF. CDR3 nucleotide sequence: TGTGCCAGCAGCCCTCGGACGGTGTCCTACGAGCAGTACTTC.

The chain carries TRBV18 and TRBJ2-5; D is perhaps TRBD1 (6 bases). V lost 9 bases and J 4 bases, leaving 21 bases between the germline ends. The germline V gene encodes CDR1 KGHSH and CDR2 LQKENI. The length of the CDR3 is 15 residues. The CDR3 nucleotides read TGTGCCAGTTTAGGAGCACAGGGCCCCGGAGAGACCCAGTACTTC. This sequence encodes CASLGAQGPGETQYF.

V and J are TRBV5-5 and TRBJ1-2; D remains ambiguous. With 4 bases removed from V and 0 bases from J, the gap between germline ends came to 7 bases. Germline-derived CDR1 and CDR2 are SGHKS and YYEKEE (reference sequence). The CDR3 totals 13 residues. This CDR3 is CASSREPNYGYTF. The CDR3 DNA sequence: TGTGCCAGCAGCAGGGAACCTAACTATGGCTACACCTTC.

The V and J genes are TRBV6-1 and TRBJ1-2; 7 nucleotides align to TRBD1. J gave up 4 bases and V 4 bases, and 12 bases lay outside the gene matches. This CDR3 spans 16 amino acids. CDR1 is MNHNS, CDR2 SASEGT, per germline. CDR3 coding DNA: TGTGCCAGCAGTGGACAGGGACAGAATTTTCTCTATGGCTACACCTTC. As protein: CASSGQGQNFLYGYTF.

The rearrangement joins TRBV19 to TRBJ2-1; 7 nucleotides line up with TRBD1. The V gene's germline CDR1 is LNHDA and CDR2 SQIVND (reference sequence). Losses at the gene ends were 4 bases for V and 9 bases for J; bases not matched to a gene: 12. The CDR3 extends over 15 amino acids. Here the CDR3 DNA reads TGTGCCAGTAGTAGCTTAGCGAGGGGGCCCACTGAGCAGTTCTTC. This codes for CASSSLARGPTEQFF. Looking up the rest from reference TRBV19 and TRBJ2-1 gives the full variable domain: DGGITQSPKYLFRKEGQNVTLSCEQNLNHDAMYWYRQDPGQGLRLIYYSQIVNDFQKGDIAEGYSVSREKKESFPLTVTSAQKNPTAFYLCASSSLARGPTEQFFGPGTRLTVL.

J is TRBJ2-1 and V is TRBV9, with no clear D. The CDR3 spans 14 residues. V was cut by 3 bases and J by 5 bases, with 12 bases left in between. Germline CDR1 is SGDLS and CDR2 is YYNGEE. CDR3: CASSATVQNNEQFF. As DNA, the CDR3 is TGTGCCAGCAGCGCCACGGTTCAAAACAATGAGCAGTTCTTC.